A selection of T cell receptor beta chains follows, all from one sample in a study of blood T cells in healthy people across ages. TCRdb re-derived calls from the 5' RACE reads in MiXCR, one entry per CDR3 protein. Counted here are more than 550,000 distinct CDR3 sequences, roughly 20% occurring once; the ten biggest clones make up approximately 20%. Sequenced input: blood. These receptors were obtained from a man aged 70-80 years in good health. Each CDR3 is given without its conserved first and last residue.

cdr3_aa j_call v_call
ASSQYSGPQETQY TRBJ2-5 TRBV4-3
ASSLSSGLGDTRY TRBJ2-3 TRBV7-2
ASSAGLAPSYEQY NA TRBV9
ASSPARNYGYT TRBJ1-2 TRBV7-2
ASSQVWARAGGELF TRBJ2-2 TRBV4-2
ASSSDRANTEAF TRBJ1-1 TRBV11-2
ASSLRFDSMMDTQY TRBJ2-3 TRBV5-1
SVRFTNEQF TRBJ2-1 TRBV29-1
SAETWDEQF TRBJ2-1 TRBV20-1
ASSTLAGDQETQY TRBJ2-5 TRBV12-3/TRBV12-4
ASSNEKLF TRBJ1-4 TRBV21-1
ASRPGGGNTEAF TRBJ1-1 TRBV6-5
ASSLGGRTDTQY TRBJ2-3 TRBV5-1
ASSLEVWFGGPTGNTIY TRBJ1-3 TRBV5-8
SVEIAGGGDTQY TRBJ2-3 TRBV29-1
ASSKGRGEDTQY TRBJ2-3 TRBV5-1
ATSDYNEQP TRBJ2-1 TRBV24-1
ASSLVAGRANEQF NA TRBV11-3
ASSLALGGPETQY TRBJ2-5 TRBV5-6
SASDHDNYGYN TRBJ1-2 TRBV20-1
ASSLLTGNTEAF TRBJ1-1 TRBV5-1
ASSQDISSGRAGNEQF NA TRBV3-1
AWTDSYTEAF TRBJ1-1 TRBV30
ASSRQGSSTGTQY TRBJ2-3 TRBV5-1
ASSLAGELYNEQF TRBJ2-1 TRBV5-1
ASSRTSGGATGELF TRBJ2-2 TRBV5-1
ASREGLASYNEQF TRBJ2-1 TRBV5-1
ASSVSGTGADTQY TRBJ2-3 TRBV9
ASSLEGGNEKLF TRBJ1-4 TRBV5-1
SAQGRAGEKLF TRBJ1-4 TRBV29-1
ASAPRGGRYNEQF TRBJ2-1 TRBV7-2
ATSKGGAQQETQY TRBJ2-5 TRBV15
ASSFTTGRFEAF TRBJ1-1 TRBV7-2
ASSPKRQGNTEAF TRBJ1-1 TRBV18
ASSLFSGRDEKLF TRBJ1-4 TRBV5-1
ASSPLGLESTDTQY TRBJ2-3 TRBV18
ASSRTGSLAGVEF TRBJ2-1 TRBV12-3/TRBV12-4
ASSLERGRTDTQY TRBJ2-3 TRBV5-1
ASSVDRANVFSEQF TRBJ2-1 TRBV5-1